What follows is one TCR beta chain and its context. The participants were between about 18 and 90 years old and came from 24 US areas. Allocation to cohorts depended on clinical history reported by the participants. Cohort 3 donors were reported recovered after two negative PCRs, clearance, or symptom resolution. These data come from a study of blood T cell repertoires in COVID-19. The table came from immunoSEQ multiplex PCR; TCRdb's copy has only in-frame clones and leaves some out. Of approximately 200,000 clones listed, about 84% are singletons. Germline V CDR1 and CDR2: LNHDA, SQIVND (reference sequence). The CDR3 totals 14 residues. The V and J ends lost 3 bases and 3 bases respectively, with 12 bases between them.

Sequenced sample: PBMCs or T cells enriched from blood (not recorded which). The chain combines TRBV19 with TRBJ2-7; possible D gene TRBD1, 6 bases. This receptor was identified in a woman aged 25 to 39 who had recovered from COVID-19. DNA of the CDR3: TGTGCCAGTAGTATCTCGGACAGTGTCTACGAGCAGTACTTC. This translates into CASSISDSVYEQYF.